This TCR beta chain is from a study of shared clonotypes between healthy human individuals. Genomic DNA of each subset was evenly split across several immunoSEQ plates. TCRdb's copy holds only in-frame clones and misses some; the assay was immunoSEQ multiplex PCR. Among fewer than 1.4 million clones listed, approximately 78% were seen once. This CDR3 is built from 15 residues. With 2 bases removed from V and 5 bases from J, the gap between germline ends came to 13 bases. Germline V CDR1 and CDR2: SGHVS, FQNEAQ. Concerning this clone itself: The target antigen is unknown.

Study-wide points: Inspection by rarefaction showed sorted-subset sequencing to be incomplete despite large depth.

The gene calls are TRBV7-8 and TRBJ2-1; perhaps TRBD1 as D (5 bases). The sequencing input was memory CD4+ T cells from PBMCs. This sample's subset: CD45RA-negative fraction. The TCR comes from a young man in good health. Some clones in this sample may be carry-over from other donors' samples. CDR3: CASSLQGRAHNEQFF. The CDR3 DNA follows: TGTGCCAGCAGCTTACAAGGCAGGGCCCACAATGAGCAGTTCTTC. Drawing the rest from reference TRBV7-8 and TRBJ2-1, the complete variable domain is GAGVSQSPRYKVAKRGQDVALRCDPISGHVSLFWYQQALGQGPEFLTYFQNEAQLDKSGLPSDRFFAERPEGSVSTLKIQRTQQEDSAVYLCASSLQGRAHNEQFFGPGTRLTVL.